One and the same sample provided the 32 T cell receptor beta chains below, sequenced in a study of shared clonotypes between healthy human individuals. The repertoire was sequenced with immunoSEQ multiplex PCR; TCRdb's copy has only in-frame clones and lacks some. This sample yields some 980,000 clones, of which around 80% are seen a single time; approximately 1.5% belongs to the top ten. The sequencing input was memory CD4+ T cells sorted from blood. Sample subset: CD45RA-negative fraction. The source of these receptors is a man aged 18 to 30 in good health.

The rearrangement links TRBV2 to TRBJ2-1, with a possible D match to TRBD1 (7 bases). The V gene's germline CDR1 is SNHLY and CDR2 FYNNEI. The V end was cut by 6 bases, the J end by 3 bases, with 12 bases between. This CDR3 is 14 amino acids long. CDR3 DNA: TGTGCCAGCAGGAGACAGGGAGGCTACAATGAGCAGTTCTTC. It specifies CASRRQGGYNEQFF.

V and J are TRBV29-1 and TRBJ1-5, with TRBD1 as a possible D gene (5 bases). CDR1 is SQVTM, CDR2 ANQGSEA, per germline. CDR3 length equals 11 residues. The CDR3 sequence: CLKGGNQPQHF. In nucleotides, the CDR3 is TGCCTAAAAGGGGGCAATCAGCCCCAGCATTTT.

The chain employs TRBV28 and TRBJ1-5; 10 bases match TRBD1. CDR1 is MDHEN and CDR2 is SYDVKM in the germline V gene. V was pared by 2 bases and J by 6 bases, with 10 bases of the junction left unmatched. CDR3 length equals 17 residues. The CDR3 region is CASSLGRGTGVGQPQHF. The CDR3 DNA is TGTGCCAGCAGTTTAGGGAGAGGGACAGGGGTTGGTCAGCCCCAGCATTTT.

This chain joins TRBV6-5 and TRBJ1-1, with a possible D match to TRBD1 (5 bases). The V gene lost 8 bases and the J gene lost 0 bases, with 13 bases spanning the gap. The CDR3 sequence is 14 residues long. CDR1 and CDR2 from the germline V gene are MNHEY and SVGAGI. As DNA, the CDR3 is TGTGCCAGCCCTTTCGGGGGAATGAACACTGAAGCTTTCTTT. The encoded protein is CASPFGGMNTEAFF.

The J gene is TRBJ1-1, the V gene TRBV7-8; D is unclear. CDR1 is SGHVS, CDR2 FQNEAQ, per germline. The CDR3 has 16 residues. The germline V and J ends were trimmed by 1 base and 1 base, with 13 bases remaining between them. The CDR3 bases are TGTGCCAGCAGCTTAGTAGGGAGAGAGAGGAACACTGAAGCTTTCTTT. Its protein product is CASSLVGRERNTEAFF.

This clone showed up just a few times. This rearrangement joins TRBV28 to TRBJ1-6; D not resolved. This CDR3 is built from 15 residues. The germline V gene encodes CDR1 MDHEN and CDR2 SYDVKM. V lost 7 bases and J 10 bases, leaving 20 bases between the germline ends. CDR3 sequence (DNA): TGTGCCAGCAACAGTGGCCCCTCAGGACCCTCACCCCTCCACTTT. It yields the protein CASNSGPSGPSPLHF.

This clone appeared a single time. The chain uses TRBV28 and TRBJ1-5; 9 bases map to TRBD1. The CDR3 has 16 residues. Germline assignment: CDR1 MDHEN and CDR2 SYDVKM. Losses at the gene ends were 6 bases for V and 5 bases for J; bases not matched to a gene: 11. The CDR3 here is CASRIQGQGNDQPQHF. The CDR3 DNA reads TGTGCCAGCAGGATCCAGGGACAGGGTAACGATCAGCCCCAGCATTTT. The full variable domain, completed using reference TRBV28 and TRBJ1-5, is DVKVTQSSRYLVKRTGEKVFLECVQDMDHENMFWYRQDPGLGLRLIYFSYDVKMKEKGDIPEGYSVSREKKERFSLILESASTNQTSMYLCASRIQGQGNDQPQHFGDGTRLSIL.

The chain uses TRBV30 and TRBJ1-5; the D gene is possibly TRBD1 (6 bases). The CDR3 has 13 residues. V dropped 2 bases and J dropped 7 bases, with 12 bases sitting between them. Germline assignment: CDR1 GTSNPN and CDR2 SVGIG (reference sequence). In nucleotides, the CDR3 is TGTGCCTGGAGTCCCTCGGACAGCCAGCCCCAGCATTTT. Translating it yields CAWSPSDSQPQHF.

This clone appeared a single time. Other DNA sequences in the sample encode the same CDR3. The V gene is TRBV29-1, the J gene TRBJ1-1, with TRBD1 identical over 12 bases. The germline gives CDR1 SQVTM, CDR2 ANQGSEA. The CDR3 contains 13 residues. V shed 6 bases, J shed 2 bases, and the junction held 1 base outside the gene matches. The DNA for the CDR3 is TGCAGCGTGGGGACAGGGGGCAACACTGAAGCTTTCTTT. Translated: CSVGTGGNTEAFF.

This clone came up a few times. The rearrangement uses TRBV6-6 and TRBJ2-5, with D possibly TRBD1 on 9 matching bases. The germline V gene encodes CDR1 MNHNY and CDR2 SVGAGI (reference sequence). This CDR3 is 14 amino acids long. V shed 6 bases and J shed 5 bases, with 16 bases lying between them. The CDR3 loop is CASRTGGGGETQYF. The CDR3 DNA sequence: TGTGCCAGCAGAACAGGGGGCGGGGGGGAGACCCAGTACTTC.

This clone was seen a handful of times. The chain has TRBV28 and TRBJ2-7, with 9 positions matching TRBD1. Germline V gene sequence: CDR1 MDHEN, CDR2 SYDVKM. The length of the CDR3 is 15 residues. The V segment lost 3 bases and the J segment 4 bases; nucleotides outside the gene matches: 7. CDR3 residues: CASSLAGTGIYEQYF. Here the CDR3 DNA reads TGTGCCAGCAGTTTGGCCGGGACAGGGATTTACGAGCAGTACTTC.

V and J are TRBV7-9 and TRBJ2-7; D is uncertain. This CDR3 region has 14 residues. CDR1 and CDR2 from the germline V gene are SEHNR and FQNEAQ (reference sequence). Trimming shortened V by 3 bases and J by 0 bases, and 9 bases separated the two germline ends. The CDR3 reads CASSFSPSSYEQYF. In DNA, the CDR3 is TGTGCCAGCAGCTTTTCCCCCAGCTCCTACGAGCAGTACTTC.

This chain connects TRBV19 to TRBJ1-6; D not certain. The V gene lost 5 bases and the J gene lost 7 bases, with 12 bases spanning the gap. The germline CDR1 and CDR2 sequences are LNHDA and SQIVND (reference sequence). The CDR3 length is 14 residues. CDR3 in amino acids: CASSLGVVNSPLHF. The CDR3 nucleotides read TGTGCCAGTAGTCTCGGGGTGGTGAATTCACCCCTCCACTTT.

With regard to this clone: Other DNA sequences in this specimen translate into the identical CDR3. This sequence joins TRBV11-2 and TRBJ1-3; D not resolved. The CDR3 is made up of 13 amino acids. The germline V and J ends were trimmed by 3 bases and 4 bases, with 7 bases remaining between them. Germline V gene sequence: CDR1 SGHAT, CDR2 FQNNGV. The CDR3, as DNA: TGTGCCAGCAGCTTGGCAGGAGGAAACACCATATATTTT. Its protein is CASSLAGGNTIYF.

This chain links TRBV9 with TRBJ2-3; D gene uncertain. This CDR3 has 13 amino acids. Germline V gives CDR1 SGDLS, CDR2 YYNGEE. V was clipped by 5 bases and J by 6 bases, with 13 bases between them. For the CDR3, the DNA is TGTGCCAGCAGATACCCACTGTCGGATACGCAGTATTTT. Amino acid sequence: CASRYPLSDTQYF.

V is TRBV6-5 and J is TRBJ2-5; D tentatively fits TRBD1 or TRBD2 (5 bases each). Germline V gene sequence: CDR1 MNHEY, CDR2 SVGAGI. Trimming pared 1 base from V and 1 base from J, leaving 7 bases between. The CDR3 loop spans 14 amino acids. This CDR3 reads CASSYLGPQETQYF. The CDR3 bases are TGTGCCAGCAGTTACTTGGGACCCCAAGAGACCCAGTACTTC.

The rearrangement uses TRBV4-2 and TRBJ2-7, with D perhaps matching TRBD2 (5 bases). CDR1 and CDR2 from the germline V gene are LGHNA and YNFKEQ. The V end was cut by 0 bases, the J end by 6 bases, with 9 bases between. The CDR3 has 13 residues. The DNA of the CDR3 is TGTGCCAGCAGCCAAGACGGCGGGTTCGAGCAGTACTTC. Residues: CASSQDGGFEQYF.

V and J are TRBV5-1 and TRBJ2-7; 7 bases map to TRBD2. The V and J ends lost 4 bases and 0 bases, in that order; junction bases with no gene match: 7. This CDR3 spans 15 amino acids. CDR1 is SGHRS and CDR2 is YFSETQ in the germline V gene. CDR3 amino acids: CASSVMGGSSYEQYF. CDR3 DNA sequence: TGCGCCAGCAGCGTTATGGGGGGGAGCTCCTACGAGCAGTACTTC.

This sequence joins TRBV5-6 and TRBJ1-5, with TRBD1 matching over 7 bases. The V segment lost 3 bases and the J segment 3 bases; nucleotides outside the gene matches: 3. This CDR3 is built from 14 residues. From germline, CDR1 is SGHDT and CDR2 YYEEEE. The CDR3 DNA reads TGTGCCAGCAGCTCGGGACAGTACAATCAGCCCCAGCATTTT. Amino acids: CASSSGQYNQPQHF.

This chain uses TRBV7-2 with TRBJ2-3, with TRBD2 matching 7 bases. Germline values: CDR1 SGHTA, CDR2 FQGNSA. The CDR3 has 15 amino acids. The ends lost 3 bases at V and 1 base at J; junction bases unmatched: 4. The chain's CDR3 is CASSLLADGTDTQYF. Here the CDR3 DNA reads TGTGCCAGCAGCTTGCTAGCGGACGGCACAGATACGCAGTATTTT.

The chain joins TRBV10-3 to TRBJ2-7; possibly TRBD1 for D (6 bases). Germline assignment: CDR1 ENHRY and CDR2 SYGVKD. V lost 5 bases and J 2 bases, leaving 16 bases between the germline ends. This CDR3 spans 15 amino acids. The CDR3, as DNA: TGTGCCATCAGTAACCCCACAGGGCTTCCCTACGAGCAGTACTTC. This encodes CAISNPTGLPYEQYF.

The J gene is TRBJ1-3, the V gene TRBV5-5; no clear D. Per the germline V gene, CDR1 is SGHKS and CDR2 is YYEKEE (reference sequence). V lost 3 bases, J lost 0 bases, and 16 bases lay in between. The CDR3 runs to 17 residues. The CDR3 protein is CASSSLAGPHSGNTIYF. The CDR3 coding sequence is TGTGCCAGCAGCTCCCTCGCGGGCCCCCACTCTGGAAACACCATATATTTT.

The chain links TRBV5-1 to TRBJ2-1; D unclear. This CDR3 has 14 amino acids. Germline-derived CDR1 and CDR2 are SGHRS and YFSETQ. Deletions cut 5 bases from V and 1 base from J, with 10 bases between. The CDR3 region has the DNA TGCGCCAGCAGGCCGGCCCTTTCCTACAATGAGCAGTTCTTC. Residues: CASRPALSYNEQFF.

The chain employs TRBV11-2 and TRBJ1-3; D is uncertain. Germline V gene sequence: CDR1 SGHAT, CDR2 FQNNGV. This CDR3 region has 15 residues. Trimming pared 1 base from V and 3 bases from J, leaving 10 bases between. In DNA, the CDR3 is TGTGCCAGCAGCTTAGTGGGTGATCGTGGAAACACCATATATTTT. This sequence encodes CASSLVGDRGNTIYF.

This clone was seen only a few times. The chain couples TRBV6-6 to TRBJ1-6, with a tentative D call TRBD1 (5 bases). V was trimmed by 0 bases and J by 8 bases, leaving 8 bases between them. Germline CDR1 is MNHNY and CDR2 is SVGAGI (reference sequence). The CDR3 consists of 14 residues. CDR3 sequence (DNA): TGTGCCAGCAGTTACTCGGGGCCGGATTCACCCCTCCACTTT. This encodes CASSYSGPDSPLHF.

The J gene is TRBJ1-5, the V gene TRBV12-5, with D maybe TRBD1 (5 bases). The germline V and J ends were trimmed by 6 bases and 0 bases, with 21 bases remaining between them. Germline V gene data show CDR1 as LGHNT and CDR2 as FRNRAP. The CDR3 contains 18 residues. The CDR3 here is CASGSRGRGGNSNQPQHF. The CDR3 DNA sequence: TGTGCTAGTGGCTCCCGAGGGCGCGGGGGGAATAGCAATCAGCCCCAGCATTTT.

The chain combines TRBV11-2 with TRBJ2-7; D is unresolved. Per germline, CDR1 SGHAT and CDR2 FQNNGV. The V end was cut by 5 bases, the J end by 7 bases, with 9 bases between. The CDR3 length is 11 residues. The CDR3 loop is CASSPYGEQYF. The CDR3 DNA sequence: TGTGCCAGCAGCCCTTACGGGGAGCAGTACTTC.

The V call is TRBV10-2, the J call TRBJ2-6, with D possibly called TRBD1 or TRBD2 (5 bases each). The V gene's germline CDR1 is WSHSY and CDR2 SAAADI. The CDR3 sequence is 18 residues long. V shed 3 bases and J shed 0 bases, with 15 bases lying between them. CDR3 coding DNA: TGCGCCAGCAGTGATTCCAGAAGGGGAGTCTCTGGGGCCAACGTCCTGACTTTC. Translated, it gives CASSDSRRGVSGANVLTF.

As DNA, the CDR3 is TGTGCCAGCAGCTTGGTTTGGGATCGGTTGGGCACCGGGGAGCTGTTTTTT. This sequence encodes CASSLVWDRLGTGELFF. This chain joins TRBV5-6 and TRBJ2-2; D remains unclear. Trimming pared 0 bases from V and 4 bases from J, leaving 16 bases between. This CDR3 is 17 amino acids long. CDR1 SGHDT and CDR2 YYEEEE come from the germline V gene. Using reference TRBV5-6 and TRBJ2-2 for the parts outside the CDR3, the full variable domain is DAGVTQSPTHLIKTRGQQVTLRCSPKSGHDTVSWYQQALGQGPQFIFQYYEEEERQRGNFPDRFSGHQFPNYSSELNVNALLLGDSALYLCASSLVWDRLGTGELFFGEGSRLTVL.

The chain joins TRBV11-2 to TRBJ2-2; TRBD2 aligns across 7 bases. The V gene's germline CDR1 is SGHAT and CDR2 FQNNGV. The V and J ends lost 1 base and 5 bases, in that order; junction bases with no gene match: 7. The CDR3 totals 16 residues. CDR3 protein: CASSLVRQGGTGELFF. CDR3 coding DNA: TGTGCCAGCAGCTTAGTACGGCAGGGAGGGACCGGGGAGCTGTTTTTT.

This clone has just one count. This chain's CDR3 is CASSTLGGFNYEQYF. Here the CDR3 DNA reads TGTGCCAGTAGCACCCTGGGTGGCTTTAACTACGAGCAGTACTTC. The chain is built from TRBV19 and TRBJ2-7; D gene ambiguous. The CDR3 sequence is 15 residues long. Between the trimmed V and J ends, which lost 6 bases and 3 bases, there was a span of 18 bases. The germline CDR1 and CDR2 sequences are LNHDA and SQIVND (reference sequence).

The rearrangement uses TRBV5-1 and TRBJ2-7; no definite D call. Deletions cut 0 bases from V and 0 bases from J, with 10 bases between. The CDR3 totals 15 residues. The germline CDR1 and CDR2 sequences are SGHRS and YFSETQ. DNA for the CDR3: TGCGCCAGCAGCTTGGTCGCGACATCCTCCTACGAGCAGTACTTC. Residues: CASSLVATSSYEQYF.